One sample yielded the 6 T cell receptor beta chains listed below, sequenced in a study of control samples from healthy donors and cancer patients. Sequenced by immunoSEQ multiplex PCR; TCRdb stores in-frame clones only, minus some. Among 120,000 or so clones, under 95% were seen once, and the ten largest hold over 1.5%. Sequencing was done on a sample of PBMCs. These receptors were obtained from a man aged 50 or older with head and neck cancer.

As DNA, the CDR3 is TGTGCCAGCAGTTTCCCCCTTAGCGGGGGTCTCACAGATACGCAGTATTTT. Encoded protein: CASSFPLSGGLTDTQYF. The V call is TRBV28, the J call TRBJ2-3; 9 bases are shared with TRBD2. In germline, CDR1 is MDHEN, CDR2 SYDVKM. The CDR3 loop spans 17 amino acids. V shed 3 bases, J shed 2 bases, and the junction held 9 bases outside the gene matches.

V gene TRBV29-1 combines with J gene TRBJ1-5; D not resolved. The CDR3 is 12 residues long. Per the germline V gene, CDR1 is SQVTM and CDR2 is ANQGSEA. The V end lost 4 bases, the J end lost 7 bases, and 11 bases lay between the germline ends. DNA of the CDR3: TGCAGCGTTGCTGATCTAGAACAGCCCCAGCATTTT. As protein: CSVADLEQPQHF.

The V and J genes are TRBV7-8 and TRBJ2-5; D unclear. CDR1 and CDR2 from the germline V gene are SGHVS and FQNEAQ. Trimming took off 4 bases at V and 5 bases at J, with 5 bases between the two ends. This CDR3 is 11 amino acids long. CDR3: CASSSSETQYF. The CDR3, as DNA: TGTGCCAGCAGCTCATCTGAGACCCAGTACTTC.

The V call is TRBV4-2, the J call TRBJ2-1, with 7 bases matching TRBD2. Germline lookup yields CDR1 LGHNA and CDR2 YNFKEQ. V lost 4 bases and J lost 10; bases outside the gene matches: 7. This CDR3 has 13 residues. The CDR3 nucleotides read TGTGCCAGCAGCCCGGGGGGTCGTCAAGAGCAGTTCTTC. It is translated as CASSPGGRQEQFF.

The chain has TRBV4-2 and TRBJ2-1; D is unclear. V dropped 2 bases and J dropped 3 bases, with 2 bases sitting between them. The germline gives CDR1 LGHNA, CDR2 YNFKEQ. This CDR3 is built from 12 residues. This CDR3 reads CASSQLYNEQFF. The CDR3 DNA is TGTGCCAGCAGCCAACTCTACAATGAGCAGTTCTTC.

Here the CDR3 reads CASSPGDFTSTDTQYF. CDR3 in DNA: TGTGCCAGCAGCCCAGGGGACTTCACTAGCACAGATACGCAGTATTTT. The rearrangement links TRBV7-9 to TRBJ2-3; perhaps D is TRBD1 or TRBD2 (6 bases each). V gave up 5 bases and J gave up 0 bases, with 15 bases separating them. The CDR3 length is 16 residues. Germline V gene lookup returns CDR1 SEHNR and CDR2 FQNEAQ (reference sequence).